The 13 T cell receptor beta chains presented below share a single source sample, sequenced in a study of blood T cell repertoires in COVID-19. The table came from immunoSEQ multiplex PCR; TCRdb's copy has only in-frame clones and leaves some out. The table includes 20,000 to 25,000 clones, 80% to 85% detected once. Sequenced: peripheral blood. Every receptor here comes from an elderly man with active or convalescent COVID-19.

The V call is TRBV5-1, the J call TRBJ2-5; 7 bases agree with TRBD2. The CDR3 runs 15 residues. Germline V gene lookup returns CDR1 SGHRS and CDR2 YFSETQ. The J segment lost 3 bases and the V segment lost 0 bases, leaving 5 bases of the junction unmatched. The CDR3 is CASSLGPSGKETQYF. CDR3 in DNA: TGCGCCAGCAGCTTGGGCCCTAGCGGAAAAGAGACCCAGTACTTC.

The chain carries TRBV3-1 (or the pseudogene TRBV3-2) and TRBJ1-4; perhaps TRBD1 as D (5 bases). The CDR3 contains 16 residues. Germline loops: CDR1 LGHDT, CDR2 YNNKEL (reference sequence). V lost 4 bases, J lost 9 bases, and 21 bases lay in between. This CDR3 is CASSPQPGLPHQKLFF. In DNA, the CDR3 is TGTGCCAGCAGCCCCCAACCGGGACTCCCGCATCAAAAACTGTTTTTT.

This clone appeared a single time. The chain links TRBV19 to TRBJ1-2; perhaps TRBD1 as D (6 bases). The germline gives CDR1 LNHDA, CDR2 SQIVND (reference sequence). The CDR3 covers 13 residues. V was pared by 2 bases and J by 3 bases, with 7 bases between. Here the CDR3 reads CASSIQGHYGYTF. CDR3 coding DNA: TGTGCCAGTAGTATACAGGGGCACTATGGCTACACCTTC.

The chain employs TRBV5-1 and TRBJ1-2; D is unresolved. Germline-derived CDR1 and CDR2 are SGHRS and YFSETQ. CDR3 length: 13 amino acids. Trimming left V 9 bases short and J 4 bases short, with 16 bases between. DNA for the CDR3: TGCGCCACCCAGCCGGGATTTGGCTATGGCTACACCTTC. Protein product: CATQPGFGYGYTF.

The chain employs TRBV28 and TRBJ2-7, with a weak D call TRBD1 (8 bases). Germline V gene sequence: CDR1 MDHEN, CDR2 SYDVKM. There are 16 residues in the CDR3. Trimming left V 3 bases short and J 6 bases short, with 21 bases between. This chain's CDR3 is CASSFPRGAGGGEQYF. In DNA form, the CDR3 reads TGTGCCAGCAGTTTCCCCCGGGGGGCAGGGGGCGGCGAGCAGTACTTC. Full variable domain (missing parts from reference TRBV28 and TRBJ2-7): DVKVTQSSRYLVKRTGEKVFLECVQDMDHENMFWYRQDPGLGLRLIYFSYDVKMKEKGDIPEGYSVSREKKERFSLILESASTNQTSMYLCASSFPRGAGGGEQYFGPGTRLTVT.

This chain uses TRBV9 with TRBJ2-7, with TRBD1 matching 10 bases. The CDR3 totals 14 residues. CDR1 and CDR2 from the germline V gene are SGDLS and YYNGEE. V shed 4 bases and J 7 bases; nucleotides not matched to a gene: 8. The CDR3 loop is CASSLTGTGAEQYF. CDR3 DNA sequence: TGTGCCAGCAGCTTAACCGGGACAGGGGCAGAGCAGTACTTC.

V is TRBV29-1 and J is TRBJ2-7; D unresolved. From germline, CDR1 is SQVTM and CDR2 ANQGSEA. The V end lost 2 bases, the J end lost 5 bases, and 10 bases lay between the germline ends. The CDR3 runs 12 residues. The CDR3 loop is CSVERDNDEQYF. As DNA, the CDR3 is TGCAGCGTTGAAAGAGACAACGACGAGCAGTACTTC.

A single count supports this clone. This sequence joins TRBV10-2 and TRBJ1-1; TRBD1 matches 8 bases. V lost 3 bases to trimming and J lost 6 bases; unmatched junction nucleotides: 9. CDR3 size: 15 residues. CDR1 is WSHSY and CDR2 is SAAADI in the germline V gene. Here the CDR3 DNA reads TGCGCCAGCAGTGACTCGAGCAGGGGGCGAGCTGAAGCTTTCTTT. Protein product: CASSDSSRGRAEAFF.

The rearrangement joins TRBV19 to TRBJ1-1; no firm D call. CDR1 is LNHDA, CDR2 SQIVND, per germline (reference sequence). V shed 4 bases and J shed 0 bases, with 12 bases lying between them. The CDR3 sequence is 15 residues long. This chain's CDR3 is CASSTREGLNTEAFF. Here the CDR3 DNA reads TGTGCCAGTAGTACCCGGGAGGGTCTGAACACTGAAGCTTTCTTT. The full variable domain, in which reference TRBV19 and TRBJ1-1 provide the parts outside the CDR3, is DGGITQSPKYLFRKEGQNVTLSCEQNLNHDAMYWYRQDPGQGLRLIYYSQIVNDFQKGDIAEGYSVSREKKESFPLTVTSAQKNPTAFYLCASSTREGLNTEAFFGQGTRLTVV.

The chain joins TRBV7-2 to TRBJ2-3; D is perhaps TRBD1 (7 bases). Germline CDR1 SGHTA, CDR2 FQGNSA. V lost 3 bases and J lost 2, with 12 bases in between. The CDR3 has 15 amino acids. The CDR3, as DNA: TGTGCCAGCAGCTTCCAGGGGGGTTACACAGATACGCAGTATTTT. The encoded protein is CASSFQGGYTDTQYF.

The J gene is TRBJ1-2, the V gene TRBV4-2; TRBD1 might be the D (6 bases). The germline V gene encodes CDR1 LGHNA and CDR2 YNFKEQ. This CDR3 is built from 16 residues. V lost 1 base to trimming and J lost 3 bases, with 15 bases between them. The CDR3 DNA sequence: TGTGCCAGCAGCCAAGTACAAACCGGGACATACTATGGCTACACCTTC. Translation: CASSQVQTGTYYGYTF.

This chain connects TRBV29-1 to TRBJ2-1; 7 nucleotides match TRBD2. V shed 8 bases, J shed 1 base, and the junction held 8 bases outside the gene matches. This CDR3 spans 14 amino acids. In germline, CDR1 is SQVTM, CDR2 ANQGSEA. The CDR3 is CSSRPGGSYNEQFF. Here the CDR3 DNA reads TGCAGCTCCCGTCCGGGGGGATCCTACAATGAGCAGTTCTTC.

The J gene is TRBJ2-3, the V gene TRBV7-2; 8 bases map to TRBD1. Germline-derived CDR1 and CDR2 are SGHTA and FQGNSA. This CDR3 contains 15 residues. V was clipped by 6 bases and J by 1 base; unmatched bases: 6. CDR3 nucleotides: TGTGCCAGCAGTTATCGACAGGGGCGCACAGATACGCAGTATTTT. It codes for CASSYRQGRTDTQYF.